The 21 T cell receptor beta chains below were found in one sample sequenced in a study of CD8+CD57+ T cells in acquired aplastic anemia. The TCR beta profiling, which covered VDJ combination and CDR3 sequence, was carried out using genomic DNA as the template. In TCRdb, the reads were re-called with MiXCR into one record per CDR3 protein. Of 260,000 or so distinct CDR3 sequences detected, approximately 82% appear once; the ten largest clones hold less than 50%. By flow cytometry, patients selected for sequencing had shown an expansion of CD8+CD57+ cells. Sequenced: sorted CD4+, CD8+, or CD8+CD57+ T cells (not recorded which) from PBMCs. The receptor source for this set is a human donor with aplastic anemia.

A word on this clonotype: One end of the junction fails to match germline, which may point to a read error. This chain links TRBV2 with TRBJ1-1; a possible D gene is TRBD1 (6 bases). Per the germline V gene, CDR1 is SNHLY and CDR2 is FYNNEI. The CDR3 runs 15 residues. CDR3 in amino acids: CATSRGATSYAEAFF. The CDR3, as DNA: TGTGCCACCAGCAGGGGCGCAACCTCCTACGCTGAGGCTTTCTTT.

This rearrangement joins TRBV7-3 to TRBJ2-5, with D maybe TRBD1 (6 bases). The V end lost 3 bases, the J end lost 6 bases, and 17 bases lay between the germline ends. This CDR3 has 15 amino acids. Germline CDR1 is SGHTA and CDR2 is FQGTGA. This CDR3 reads CASSLSPAGDQTQYF. As DNA, the CDR3 is TGTGCCAGCAGCTTGTCCCCGGCAGGGGACCAGACCCAGTACTTC. Variable domain in full (rest from reference TRBV7-3 and TRBJ2-5): GAGVSQTPSNKVTEKGKYVELRCDPISGHTALYWYRQSLGQGPEFLIYFQGTGAADDSGLPNDRFFAVRPEGSVSTLKIQRTERGDSAVYLCASSLSPAGDQTQYFGPGTRLLVL.

The chain links TRBV11-1 to TRBJ2-7, with 10 bases aligning to TRBD2. The V segment lost 2 bases and the J segment 1 base; nucleotides outside the gene matches: 5. CDR1 is SGHAT and CDR2 is FQDESV in the germline V gene (reference sequence). The CDR3 loop spans 16 amino acids. CDR3 coding DNA: TGTGCCAGCAGCTTACTAGCGGGAGTGGGGTCCTACGAGCAGTACTTC. It codes for CASSLLAGVGSYEQYF.

The gene calls are TRBV9 and TRBJ1-4, with D possibly matching TRBD1 (6 bases). The CDR3 consists of 17 residues. V lost 4 bases to trimming and J lost 9 bases, with 25 bases between them. The germline V gene encodes CDR1 SGDLS and CDR2 YYNGEE. CDR3 residues: CASSSSGEEQETQKLFF. CDR3 DNA: TGTGCCAGCAGCTCCTCAGGGGAGGAACAAGAGACTCAAAAACTGTTTTTT.

In this sample, this clonotype turned up a few times. V and J are TRBV20-1 and TRBJ1-1; D remains unclear. V dropped 2 bases and J dropped 1 base, with 8 bases sitting between them. The germline V gene encodes CDR1 DFQATT and CDR2 SNEGSKA (reference sequence). There are 13 residues in the CDR3. This CDR3 reads CSARLTPNTEAFF. The CDR3 coding sequence is TGCAGTGCTAGACTGACACCGAACACTGAAGCTTTCTTT.

The V call is TRBV11-3, the J call TRBJ1-4; 8 bases map to TRBD1. V lost 0 bases and J lost 8; bases outside the gene matches: 2. CDR1 is SGHNT and CDR2 is YENEEA in the germline V gene. The CDR3 is 14 residues long. The DNA of the CDR3 is TGTGCCAGCAGCTTAGAGGACAGGGTCGAAAAACTGTTTTTT. Amino acid sequence: CASSLEDRVEKLFF. Drawing the rest from reference TRBV11-3 and TRBJ1-4, the complete variable domain is EAGVVQSPRYKIIEKKQPVAFWCNPISGHNTLYWYLQNLGQGPELLIRYENEEAVDDSQLPKDRFSAERLKGVDSTLKIQPAELGDSAVYLCASSLEDRVEKLFFGSGTQLSVL.

The chain couples TRBV7-6 to TRBJ1-6; D unresolved. Germline assignment: CDR1 SGHVS and CDR2 FNYEAQ. The CDR3 spans 14 residues. This CDR3 reads CAPSLSSYTLTLHF. CDR3 nucleotides: TGTGCTCCTAGCTTGAGTTCTTATACACTAACCCTCCACTTT.

The chain carries TRBV7-8 and TRBJ2-7, with 7 positions matching TRBD2. This CDR3 is 18 amino acids long. CDR1 is SGHVS and CDR2 is FQNEAQ in the germline V gene. After removal of 2 bases from V and 4 bases from J, the junction contained 17 bases not matched to a gene. CDR3 region: CASSLPGGSYNEQYEQYV. The CDR3 coding sequence is TGTGCCAGCAGCTTACCGGGAGGCTCCTACAATGAGCAGTACGAGCAGTACGTC.

The gene calls are TRBV9 and TRBJ2-1, with TRBD1 as a possible D gene (6 bases). Germline CDR1 and CDR2: SGDLS and YYNGEE. Trimming removed 4 bases from V and 11 bases from J, with 22 bases in between. The CDR3 totals 15 residues. The DNA for the CDR3 is TGTGCCAGCAGCATAGGGGGACAAACCACAAATAAGCAGTTCTTC. Encoded protein: CASSIGGQTTNKQFF. The full variable domain, rest sourced from reference TRBV9 and TRBJ2-1, is DSGVTQTPKHLITATGQRVTLRCSPRSGDLSVYWYQQSLDQGLQFLIQYYNGEERAKGNILERFSAQQFPDLHSELNLSSLELGDSALYFCASSIGGQTTNKQFFGPGTRLTVL.

This rearrangement joins TRBV5-6 to TRBJ2-5; D tentatively fits TRBD1 or TRBD2 (5 bases each). The V gene's germline CDR1 is SGHDT and CDR2 YYEEEE. Trimming removed 3 bases from V and 6 bases from J, with 15 bases in between. This CDR3 contains 14 residues. This CDR3 reads CASSWGSNGQTQYF. CDR3 coding DNA: TGTGCCAGCAGCTGGGGGAGCAACGGGCAGACCCAGTACTTC.

With regard to this clonotype: The junction departs from the called germline gene at one end, perhaps through a read error. The CDR3 nucleotides are TGTGCCTGCAGCCACCGGGACAGGGTCGACGTCCTGACTTTC. Its protein product is CACSHRDRVDVLTF. The chain uses TRBV7-9 and TRBJ2-6; 9 positions match TRBD1. This CDR3 spans 14 amino acids. Germline CDR1 is SEHNR and CDR2 is FQNEAQ (reference sequence).

The CDR3 coding sequence is TGTGCCACCAGTGATCCCAGGACAGGGACGGAGGATGGCTACACCTTC. It translates to CATSDPRTGTEDGYTF. This sequence joins TRBV24-1 and TRBJ1-2; 8 bases are a match to TRBD1. The germline CDR1 and CDR2 sequences are KGHDR and SFDVKD. The CDR3 spans 16 residues. The J segment lost 6 bases and the V segment lost 3 bases, leaving 11 bases of the junction unmatched.

The chain links TRBV7-6 to TRBJ2-5, with D unclear. CDR3 length: 11 amino acids. V was trimmed by 1 base and J by 9 bases, leaving 6 bases between them. Per the germline V gene, CDR1 is SGHVS and CDR2 is FNYEAQ. CDR3 amino acids: CASSLGSAQYF. Written as DNA, the CDR3 is TGTGCCAGCAGCTTAGGGTCGGCCCAGTACTTC. The complete variable domain, with remaining parts taken from reference TRBV7-6 and TRBJ2-5, reads GAGVSQSPRYKVTKRGQDVALRCDPISGHVSLYWYRQALGQGPEFLTYFNYEAQQDKSGLPNDRFSAERPEGSISTLTIQRTEQRDSAMYRCASSLGSAQYFGPGTRLLVL.

In its sample, this clonotype was seen a few times. The chain carries TRBV7-2 and TRBJ1-1; D perhaps matches TRBD1 (5 bases). Germline loops: CDR1 SGHTA, CDR2 FQGNSA. There are 13 residues in the CDR3. V was shortened by 2 bases and J by 2 bases, with 6 bases between the two germline ends. The DNA for the CDR3 is TGTGCCAGCAGCTTACAGGGAAACACTGAAGCTTTCTTT. It translates to CASSLQGNTEAFF.

DNA of the CDR3: TGTGCCAGCAGCGCGTGGGCCGATACGCGGTACTTTAATTCACCCCTCCACTTT. It encodes CASSAWADTRYFNSPLHF. This chain joins TRBV9 and TRBJ1-6, with no clear D. The CDR3 sequence is 18 residues long. Trimming pared 3 bases from V and 6 bases from J, leaving 22 bases between. Looked up from germline, CDR1 is SGDLS and CDR2 is YYNGEE.

The V call is TRBV7-8, the J call TRBJ2-3, with 7 positions matching TRBD1. Germline values: CDR1 SGHVS, CDR2 FQNEAQ. The CDR3 runs 15 residues. V trimming: 5 bases; J trimming: 11 bases; junction bases outside the gene matches: 16. CDR3 DNA sequence: TGTGCCAGCAGCGTAGGGGGACAGAGCACAAATCAGCAGTATTTT. It yields the protein CASSVGGQSTNQQYF.

The chain has TRBV5-6 and TRBJ1-1; D is uncertain. The V gene's germline CDR1 is SGHDT and CDR2 YYEEEE. This CDR3 has 12 amino acids. Trimming took 4 bases from V and 6 from J, leaving 10 bases between them. The CDR3 DNA sequence: TGTGCCAGCAGCCAGGAGAGGGCTGAAGCTTTCTTT. Translation: CASSQERAEAFF.

A word on this clonotype: One end of the junction varies from germline; a read error may be responsible. This chain joins TRBV5-1 and TRBJ1-1; 8 nucleotides match TRBD1. Per germline, CDR1 SGHRS and CDR2 YFSETQ. The CDR3 runs to 15 residues. The CDR3 bases are TGTGCCAGCAGGGACAGGCTGCAAGCAACCACTGAAGCTTTCTTT. Protein product: CASRDRLQATTEAFF.

Of note for this clonotype: No DNA is shown, since the ends of the CDR3 on it are uncertain; the CDR3 is the one TCRdb lists. The chain carries TRBV7-9 and TRBJ2-7; whether TRBD2, the table's D call, matches the DNA was not checked. The CDR3 length is 18 residues, termini included. Per the germline V gene, CDR1 is SEHNR and CDR2 is FQNEAQ (reference sequence). CDR3: CASSFTSAMSSSSYEQYV.

On this clonotype itself: The conserved closing phenylalanine or tryptophan is absent in this CDR3, likely reflecting a read error. The DNA is left out, because the CDR3 cannot be placed on it with certainty; the CDR3 is given as TCRdb lists it. The rearrangement links TRBV7-8 to TRBJ2-7. Germline values: CDR1 SGHVS, CDR2 FQNEAQ. The CDR3 extends over 13 residues, inclusive of both ends. The CDR3 spells CASSIAGCYDTQY.

V usage is TRBV15 and J usage is TRBJ1-1; D not resolved. Trimming left V 5 bases short and J 1 base short, with 14 bases between. Germline V gives CDR1 LNHNV, CDR2 YYDKDF (reference sequence). This CDR3 is 15 amino acids long. CDR3 sequence reads: CATSLDLSENTEAFF. The CDR3 nucleotides are TGTGCCACCAGCTTAGATCTGAGCGAGAACACTGAAGCTTTCTTT.